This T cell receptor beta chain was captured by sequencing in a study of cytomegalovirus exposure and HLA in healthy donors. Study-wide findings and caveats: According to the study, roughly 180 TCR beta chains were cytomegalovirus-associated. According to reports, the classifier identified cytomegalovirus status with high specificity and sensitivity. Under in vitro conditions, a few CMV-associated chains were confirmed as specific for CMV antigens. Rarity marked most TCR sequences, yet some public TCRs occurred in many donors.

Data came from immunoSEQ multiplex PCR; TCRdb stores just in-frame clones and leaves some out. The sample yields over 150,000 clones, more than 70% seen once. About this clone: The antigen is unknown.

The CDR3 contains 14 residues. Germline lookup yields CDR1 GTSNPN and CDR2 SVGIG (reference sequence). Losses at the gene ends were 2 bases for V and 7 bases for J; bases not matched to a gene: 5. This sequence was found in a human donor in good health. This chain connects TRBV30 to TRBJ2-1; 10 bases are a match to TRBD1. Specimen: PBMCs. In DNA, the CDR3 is TGTGCCTGGAGTACACGGACAGGGGGAAATGAGCAGTTCTTC. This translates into CAWSTRTGGNEQFF. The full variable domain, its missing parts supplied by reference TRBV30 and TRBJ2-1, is SQTIHQWPATLVQPVGSPLSLECTVEGTSNPNLYWYRQAAGRGLQLLFYSVGIGQISSEVPQNLSASRPQDRQFILSSKKLLLSDSGFYLCAWSTRTGGNEQFFGPGTRLTVL.